Below, 26 T cell receptor beta chains from the same sample are listed, as sequenced in a study of cytomegalovirus exposure and HLA in healthy donors. PCR primers comprised 60 Vbeta and 13 Jbeta primers. Repertoires were generated with immunoSEQ multiplex PCR, while TCRdb's copy carries only in-frame clones and drops some. The sample has fewer than 150,000 clones; roughly three quarters are singletons. Material: PBMCs. These receptor sequences come from a man aged 25 to 45 in good health and CMV-seronegative.

The chain uses TRBV10-3 and TRBJ2-1; tentative D call: TRBD2 (6 bases). CDR1 ENHRY and CDR2 SYGVKD come from the germline V gene. This CDR3 is built from 16 residues. V shed 3 bases and J shed 0 bases, with 12 bases lying between them. The DNA for the CDR3 is TGTGCCATCAGTGACATCGGGGGAGGCTCCTACAATGAGCAGTTCTTC. The encoded protein is CAISDIGGGSYNEQFF.

This chain links TRBV5-4 with TRBJ2-1, with 8 bases identical to TRBD1. The V gene end was trimmed by 2 bases and the J gene end by 5 bases; junction bases not matched to a gene: 6. The germline CDR1 and CDR2 sequences are SGHNT and YYREEE (reference sequence). This CDR3 is 15 amino acids long. As DNA, the CDR3 is TGTGCCAGCAGCTTCGATCCGGACAGGGACAATGAGCAGTTCTTC. It encodes CASSFDPDRDNEQFF.

The gene calls are TRBV2 and TRBJ2-7; 12 bases are shared with TRBD1. This CDR3 has 15 amino acids. Germline-derived CDR1 and CDR2 are SNHLY and FYNNEI. V lost 7 bases, J lost 1 base, and 5 bases stayed unmatched. The DNA of the CDR3 is TGTGCCAGCACCTCGGGACAGGGGGCTTCCTACGAGCAGTACTTC. This sequence encodes CASTSGQGASYEQYF.

This rearrangement joins TRBV7-9 to TRBJ2-7, with 7 bases that match TRBD1. The CDR3 spans 16 residues. V trimming: 4 bases; J trimming: 1 base; junction bases outside the gene matches: 10. Germline V lookup: CDR1 SEHNR, CDR2 FQNEAQ (reference sequence). The CDR3 DNA reads as TGTGCCAGCAGCTCCCCGCCGGGACAGATATCCTACGAGCAGTACTTC. Encoded protein: CASSSPPGQISYEQYF.

The chain recombines TRBV2 with TRBJ2-1; D is perhaps TRBD2 (5 bases). The germline V and J ends were trimmed by 4 bases and 4 bases, with 11 bases remaining between them. This CDR3 has 14 residues. Germline values: CDR1 SNHLY, CDR2 FYNNEI. The CDR3 DNA reads as TGTGCCAGCAGTGTAGTAGCGCCTTACAATGAGCAGTTCTTC. The encoded protein is CASSVVAPYNEQFF.

The rearrangement uses TRBV11-2 and TRBJ2-5; 9 bases are a match to TRBD2. The CDR3 is 14 amino acids. Germline V CDR1 and CDR2: SGHAT, FQNNGV. V lost 1 base and J lost 11; bases outside the gene matches: 8. For the CDR3, the DNA is TGTGCCAGCAGCTTAGCCCGGACTAGCGATGAGCAGTACTTC. This sequence encodes CASSLARTSDEQYF. The entire variable domain, with the rest obtained from reference TRBV11-2 and TRBJ2-5, is as follows: EAGVAQSPRYKIIEKRQSVAFWCNPISGHATLYWYQQILGQGPKLLIQFQNNGVVDDSQLPKDRFSAERLKGVDSTLKIQPAKLEDSAVYLCASSLARTSDEQYFGPGTRLLVL.

A few counts support this clone. The chain has TRBV5-1 and TRBJ2-7, with 7 bases identical to TRBD2. The germline V gene has CDR1 SGHRS and CDR2 YFSETQ. Germline trimming cut 1 base from V and 3 bases from J; bases unmatched to any gene: 4. The CDR3 loop spans 14 amino acids. In nucleotides, the CDR3 is TGCGCCAGCAGCTTGTCTGGGGGGGGCTACGAGCAGTACTTC. It specifies CASSLSGGGYEQYF. Supplemented by reference TRBV5-1 and TRBJ2-7, the full variable domain reads KAGVTQTPRYLIKTRGQQVTLSCSPISGHRSVSWYQQTPGQGLQFLFEYFSETQRNKGNFPGRFSGRQFSNSRSEMNVSTLELGDSALYLCASSLSGGGYEQYFGPGTRLTVT.

This chain uses TRBV6-1 with TRBJ2-3; 8 positions match TRBD1. Germline CDR1 MNHNS, CDR2 SASEGT. The V and J ends lost 2 bases and 8 bases, in that order; junction bases with no gene match: 6. The CDR3 totals 14 residues. The CDR3 coding sequence is TGTGCCAGCAGTGAATCGCCAGGGGGCCGTACGCAGTATTTT. Amino acids: CASSESPGGRTQYF.

This clone was seen only a few times. This rearrangement joins TRBV6-1 to TRBJ1-1, with a possible D match to TRBD1 (6 bases). The CDR3 extends over 14 amino acids. The V end was cut by 1 base, the J end by 3 bases, with 9 bases between. Germline V gives CDR1 MNHNS, CDR2 SASEGT. The CDR3 DNA reads TGTGCCAGCAGTGAAGGGGGGGGCCACACTGAAGCTTTCTTT. Its translation is CASSEGGGHTEAFF.

In this sample, this clone turned up once. J is TRBJ2-2 and V is TRBV9; weak D call: TRBD2 (5 bases). With 3 bases removed from V and 0 bases from J, the gap between germline ends came to 15 bases. CDR1 is SGDLS and CDR2 is YYNGEE in the germline V gene. This CDR3 is built from 17 residues. The CDR3 loop is CASSAVVSAANTGELFF. The CDR3 nucleotides read TGTGCCAGCAGCGCAGTGGTTAGCGCTGCGAACACCGGGGAGCTGTTTTTT. Drawing the rest from reference TRBV9 and TRBJ2-2, the complete variable domain is DSGVTQTPKHLITATGQRVTLRCSPRSGDLSVYWYQQSLDQGLQFLIQYYNGEERAKGNILERFSAQQFPDLHSELNLSSLELGDSALYFCASSAVVSAANTGELFFGEGSRLTVL.

The DNA for the CDR3 is TGTGCCAGCAGCTTCATAGCGGGGACAGATACGCAGTATTTT. Amino acids: CASSFIAGTDTQYF. The chain couples TRBV7-3 to TRBJ2-3; 8 positions agree with TRBD2. V lost 3 bases, J lost 3 bases, and 2 bases stayed unmatched. This CDR3 region has 14 residues. The germline CDR1 and CDR2 sequences are SGHTA and FQGTGA.

The chain recombines TRBV6-1 with TRBJ2-3, with 7 bases fitting TRBD1. Germline V gene sequence: CDR1 MNHNS, CDR2 SASEGT. The CDR3 runs 14 residues. Trimming removed 4 bases from V and 1 base from J; junction bases left unmatched: 2. CDR3 coding DNA: TGTGCCAGCAGTGCTACAGGGGGCACAGATACGCAGTATTTT. Translated, it gives CASSATGGTDTQYF.

This clone was picked up a small number of times. The CDR3 nucleotides are TGCGCCAGCAGCCAAGTTATTACTAGGAGGGACAATGAGCAGTTCTTC. This sequence encodes CASSQVITRRDNEQFF. This chain joins TRBV4-1 and TRBJ2-1; the D gene is possibly TRBD2 (6 bases). CDR3 length: 16 amino acids. Per germline, CDR1 MGHRA and CDR2 YSYEKL. The ends were cut back, 1 base at V and 5 bases at J, with 15 bases in the middle.

The rearrangement joins TRBV5-5 to TRBJ1-5; no clear D gene. Trimming shortened V by 2 bases and J by 1 base, and 7 bases separated the two germline ends. Germline V CDR1 and CDR2: SGHKS, YYEKEE (reference sequence). The CDR3 sequence is 14 residues long. The CDR3 sequence is CASSFSESNQPQHF. CDR3 coding DNA: TGTGCCAGCAGCTTTTCGGAGAGCAATCAGCCCCAGCATTTT.

The rearrangement uses TRBV6-1 and TRBJ2-1; D possibly corresponds to TRBD2 (5 bases). This CDR3 contains 12 residues. Deletions cut 9 bases from V and 10 bases from J, with 16 bases between. CDR1 and CDR2 from the germline V gene are MNHNS and SASEGT. This CDR3 is CASLLVPGEQFF. DNA of the CDR3: TGTGCCAGTCTACTAGTCCCTGGGGAGCAGTTCTTC.

The CDR3 DNA reads TGTGCCAGCAGCGGGACAGTGGGTTTGGAGACCCAGTACTTC. Amino acid sequence: CASSGTVGLETQYF. This rearrangement joins TRBV7-9 to TRBJ2-5, with 7 positions matching TRBD1. The J segment lost 5 bases and the V segment lost 5 bases, leaving 8 bases of the junction unmatched. The V gene's germline CDR1 is SEHNR and CDR2 FQNEAQ (reference sequence). The CDR3 is 14 residues long.

This clone was counted between two and nine times. The V call is TRBV11-3, the J call TRBJ2-5, with 12 bases aligning to TRBD2. CDR3 length: 16 residues. Germline V CDR1 and CDR2: SGHNT, YENEEA. V shed 3 bases, J shed 5 bases, and the junction held 7 bases outside the gene matches. CDR3 protein: CASSFSGLAGAETQYF. The DNA for the CDR3 is TGTGCCAGCAGCTTTTCGGGACTAGCGGGCGCCGAGACCCAGTACTTC.

V usage is TRBV30 and J usage is TRBJ1-4; 10 nucleotides match TRBD1. Per the germline V gene, CDR1 is GTSNPN and CDR2 is SVGIG (reference sequence). V lost 0 bases and J lost 3; bases outside the gene matches: 7. The CDR3 is made up of 17 amino acids. CDR3 protein: CAWSVRGQGFANEKLFF. CDR3 coding DNA: TGTGCCTGGAGTGTACGGGGACAGGGGTTCGCTAATGAAAAACTGTTTTTT.

V gene TRBV6-4 combines with J gene TRBJ2-1; D possibly corresponds to TRBD1 (7 bases). Deletions cut 1 base from V and 9 bases from J, with 13 bases between. Germline V gene lookup returns CDR1 MRHNA and CDR2 SNTAGT. This CDR3 contains 14 residues. Here the CDR3 reads CASSDYGGQTEQFF. For the CDR3, the DNA is TGTGCCAGCAGTGACTACGGGGGACAGACTGAGCAGTTCTTC.

The chain has TRBV29-1 and TRBJ2-7, with 7 positions matching TRBD1. The germline gives CDR1 SQVTM, CDR2 ANQGSEA. The V segment lost 7 bases and the J segment 4 bases; nucleotides outside the gene matches: 10. The CDR3 extends over 13 amino acids. The CDR3 DNA reads TGCAGCGCTTCGGACAGGAGTAGGTACGAGCAGTACTTC. Residues: CSASDRSRYEQYF.

V is TRBV29-1 and J is TRBJ2-1; TRBD2 matches 7 bases. The length of the CDR3 is 14 residues. Germline CDR1 reads SQVTM; CDR2 reads ANQGSEA. V was clipped by 6 bases and J by 5 bases; unmatched bases: 10. The CDR3 nucleotides are TGCAGCGTGGAGGGGAGGGCAGAGGACAATGAGCAGTTCTTC. Protein sequence: CSVEGRAEDNEQFF.

This sequence joins TRBV4-1 and TRBJ2-5; 7 bases align to TRBD2. J was trimmed by 5 bases and V by 4 bases; bases with no gene match: 7. The germline V gene has CDR1 MGHRA and CDR2 YSYEKL. This CDR3 has 14 amino acids. CDR3 nucleotides: TGCGCCAGCAGCCGCGGACTAGGGAGGGAGACCCAGTACTTC. Its translation: CASSRGLGRETQYF.

This rearrangement joins TRBV6-5 to TRBJ2-3; 8 bases align to TRBD1. V trimming: 4 bases; J trimming: 2 bases; junction bases outside the gene matches: 5. Germline values: CDR1 MNHEY, CDR2 SVGAGI. CDR3 size: 15 residues. The CDR3 loop reads CASSLRTGHTDTQYF. CDR3 bases: TGTGCCAGCAGTTTAAGGACAGGGCACACAGATACGCAGTATTTT.

The chain is built from TRBV30 and TRBJ1-4, with a weak D call TRBD1 (6 bases). The V and J ends lost 3 bases and 4 bases respectively, with 12 bases between them. The CDR3 is made up of 14 amino acids. Germline values: CDR1 GTSNPN, CDR2 SVGIG (reference sequence). The CDR3 DNA follows: TGTGCCTGGAGCAATGGACAGCTTAATGAAAAACTGTTTTTT. Amino acid sequence: CAWSNGQLNEKLFF.

V gene TRBV28 combines with J gene TRBJ2-1; D is undetermined. Trimming left V 7 bases short and J 3 bases short, with 13 bases between. Germline values: CDR1 MDHEN, CDR2 SYDVKM. There are 14 residues in the CDR3. The CDR3 loop reads CASTTPRSYNEQFF. In nucleotides, the CDR3 is TGTGCCAGCACCACCCCGCGAAGCTACAATGAGCAGTTCTTC. Full variable domain (remainder filled in from reference TRBV28 and TRBJ2-1): DVKVTQSSRYLVKRTGEKVFLECVQDMDHENMFWYRQDPGLGLRLIYFSYDVKMKEKGDIPEGYSVSREKKERFSLILESASTNQTSMYLCASTTPRSYNEQFFGPGTRLTVL.

The CDR3 spells CASSYDTGTSGWDEQFF. In DNA form, the CDR3 reads TGCGCCAGCAGTTACGACACTGGGACTAGTGGTTGGGATGAGCAGTTCTTC. The chain uses TRBV10-2 and TRBJ2-1; 8 bases map to TRBD2. The CDR3 loop spans 17 amino acids. Looked up from germline, CDR1 is WSHSY and CDR2 is SAAADI. Trimming cost V 5 bases and J 8 bases; bases outside gene matches: 17.